This TCR beta chain was captured in a study of blood T cells in healthy people across ages. This clonotype showed up just a few times. Its antigen remains unknown. The second PCR ran about 6 to 11 cycles with a sample-barcoded 5' primer and J-beta primers. TCRdb called the 5' RACE reads again in MiXCR, with one record for every CDR3 protein. Altogether 1.6 million or so distinct CDR3 sequences are present, about 35% being singletons, with the ten largest covering around 10%. Overall study results and limits: Naive and antigen-experienced cells could not be conclusively compared, given unsorted PBMCs. Estimates based on one million T cells were treated as lower bounds.

Trimming left V 3 bases short and J 9 bases short, with 11 bases between. The CDR3 contains 12 residues. The germline gives CDR1 ENHRY, CDR2 SYGVKD. Isolated PBMCs totaled at least 6 million in each sample. Specimen: blood. The J gene is TRBJ1-1, the V gene TRBV10-3; no clear D gene. The sequence was collected from a woman aged 30 to 39 in good health. Written as DNA, the CDR3 is TGTGCCATCAGTGAAGGATCCCTTCAAGCTTTCTTT. This translates into CAISEGSLQAFF.